The rows below give T cell receptor beta chains drawn from one sample of a study of early T cells in non-severe SARS-CoV-2 infection. From the 5' RACE reads, TCRdb called clonotypes with MiXCR, one entry per CDR3 protein. Here the sample spans fewer than 130,000 distinct CDR3 sequences, around 12% being singletons. Sequenced here: whole blood, sampled at baseline. These receptors originate from an adult who was a healthcare worker with PCR-confirmed SARS-CoV-2 infection or an uninfected control (not recorded which). CDR3s include the opening cysteine and the closing phenylalanine or tryptophan. D genes are given only for firm matches. Where a row states a size, it is once, few, many or the class of an expanded clone; other rows omit it.

few	TRBD2	TRBV12-3/TRBV12-4	15	TRBJ2-1	TGTGCCAGCAGTATGCTAGCGGGGGGTTCCAATGAGCAGTTCTTC	CASSMLAGGSNEQFF
.	TRBD1	TRBV7-2	15	TRBJ1-1	TGTGCCAGCAGCTTAGGGGGACAGCAGAACACTGAAGCTTTCTTT	CASSLGGQQNTEAFF
many	.	TRBV27	15	TRBJ2-1	TGTGCCAGCAGTTCCCGGGACAACTCCTACAATGAGCAGTTCTTC	CASSSRDNSYNEQFF
.	TRBD1	TRBV24-1	12	TRBJ1-2	TGTGCCACCAGTGGGACAGGGTATGGCTACACCTTC	CATSGTGYGYTF
.	.	TRBV2	14	TRBJ1-6	TGTGCCAGCAGCCGCCCTACCTATAATTCACCCCTCCACTTT	CASSRPTYNSPLHF
.	.	TRBV29-1	14	TRBJ2-1	TGCAGCGTGAGGGGGGACCTCAGTTGGAATGAGCAGTTCTTC	CSVRGDLSWNEQFF
.	.	TRBV20-1	13	TRBJ1-1	TGCAGTGCTAGTACGGATTTAAACACTGAAGCTTTCTTT	CSASTDLNTEAFF
few	.	TRBV7-8	15	TRBJ1-1	TGTGCCAGCAGCTTAGGTGCAGGACGTCTCGGTGAAGCTTTCTTT	CASSLGAGRLGEAFF
few	.	TRBV9	13	TRBJ2-7	TGTGCCAGCAGTCCTCATGGAGGCTACGAGCAGTACTTC	CASSPHGGYEQYF
few	TRBD1	TRBV12-3/TRBV12-4	15	TRBJ2-7	TGTGCCAGCAGCCCAGGGACAGGGGCTATCTACGAGCAGTACTTC	CASSPGTGAIYEQYF
.	.	TRBV20-1	13	TRBJ2-3	TGCAGTGCCCCGTGGACTCGCACAGATACGCAGTATTTT	CSAPWTRTDTQYF
.	TRBD2	TRBV2	15	TRBJ2-7	TGTGCCAGCAGTCGCCATTCTAGCGGGGGCCCCCAACGGTACTTC	CASSRHSSGGPQRYF
.	.	TRBV6-6	13	TRBJ1-2	TGTGCCAGCAGTCGGGACGGGGGCTATGGCTACACCTTC	CASSRDGGYGYTF